This TCR beta chain was observed in a study of T cell changes during pregnancy in multiple sclerosis. Clones were read by immunoSEQ multiplex PCR, and TCRdb kept only the in-frame ones, dropping some. The sample lists around 21,000 clones, around 88% seen once, with 6% to 8.5% in the top ten. Germline CDR1 reads MNHEY; CDR2 reads SMNVEV (reference sequence). V was shortened by 2 bases and J by 6 bases, with 14 bases between the two germline ends. There are 15 residues in the CDR3. The sample consisted of CD8+ T cells from peripheral blood mononuclear cells, taken in the first trimester of pregnancy. V is TRBV27 and J is TRBJ1-5; D call uncertain. This TCR was recovered from a female donor with multiple sclerosis, enrolled in a pregnancy study. CDR3 sequence: CASSLTVYSSQPQHF. CDR3 sequence (DNA): TGTGCCAGCAGTTTAACGGTATATTCGAGTCAGCCCCAGCATTTT.